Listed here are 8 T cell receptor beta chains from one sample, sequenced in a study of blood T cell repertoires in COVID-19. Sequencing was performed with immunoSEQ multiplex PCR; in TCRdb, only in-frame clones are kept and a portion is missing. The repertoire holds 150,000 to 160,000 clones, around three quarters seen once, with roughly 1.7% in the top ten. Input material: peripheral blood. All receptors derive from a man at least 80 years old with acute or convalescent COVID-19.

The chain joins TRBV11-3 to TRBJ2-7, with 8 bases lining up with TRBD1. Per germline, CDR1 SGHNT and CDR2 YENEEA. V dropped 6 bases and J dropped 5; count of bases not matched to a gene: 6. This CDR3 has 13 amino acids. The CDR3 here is CASRAGTGDEQYF. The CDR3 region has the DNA TGTGCCAGCAGAGCCGGGACAGGTGACGAGCAGTACTTC.

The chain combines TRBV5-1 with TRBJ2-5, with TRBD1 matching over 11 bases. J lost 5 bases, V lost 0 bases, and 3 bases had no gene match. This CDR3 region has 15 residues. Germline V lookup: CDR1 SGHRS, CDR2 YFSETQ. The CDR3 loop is CASSLGGTGGETQYF. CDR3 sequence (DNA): TGCGCCAGCAGCTTGGGAGGGACAGGGGGTGAGACCCAGTACTTC. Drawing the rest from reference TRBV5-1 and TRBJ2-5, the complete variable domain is KAGVTQTPRYLIKTRGQQVTLSCSPISGHRSVSWYQQTPGQGLQFLFEYFSETQRNKGNFPGRFSGRQFSNSRSEMNVSTLELGDSALYLCASSLGGTGGETQYFGPGTRLLVL.

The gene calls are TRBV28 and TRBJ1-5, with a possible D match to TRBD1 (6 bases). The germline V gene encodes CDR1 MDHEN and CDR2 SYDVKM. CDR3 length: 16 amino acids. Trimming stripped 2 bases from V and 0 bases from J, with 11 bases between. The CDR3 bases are TGTGCCAGCAGTTTAGGGGGCGAGACTAGCAATCAGCCCCAGCATTTT. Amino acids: CASSLGGETSNQPQHF.

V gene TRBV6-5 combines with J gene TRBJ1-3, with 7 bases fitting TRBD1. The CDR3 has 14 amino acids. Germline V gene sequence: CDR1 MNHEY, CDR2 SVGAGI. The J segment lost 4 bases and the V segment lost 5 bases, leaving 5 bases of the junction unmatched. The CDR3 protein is CASSPTGAGNTIYF. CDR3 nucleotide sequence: TGTGCCAGCAGTCCTACAGGGGCCGGAAACACCATATATTTT.

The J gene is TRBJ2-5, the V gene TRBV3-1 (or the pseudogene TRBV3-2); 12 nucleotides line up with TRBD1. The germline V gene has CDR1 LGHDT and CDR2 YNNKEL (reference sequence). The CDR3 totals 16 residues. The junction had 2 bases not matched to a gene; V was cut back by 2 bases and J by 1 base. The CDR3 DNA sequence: TGTGCCAGCAGCCAACGGGGACAGGGGGCCCAAGAGACCCAGTACTTC. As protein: CASSQRGQGAQETQYF.

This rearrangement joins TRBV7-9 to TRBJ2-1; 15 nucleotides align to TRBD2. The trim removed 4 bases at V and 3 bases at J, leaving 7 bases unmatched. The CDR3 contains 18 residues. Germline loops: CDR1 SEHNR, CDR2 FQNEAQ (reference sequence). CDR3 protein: CASSWTSGGAGYYNEQFF. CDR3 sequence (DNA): TGTGCCAGCAGCTGGACTAGCGGGGGGGCCGGTTACTACAATGAGCAGTTCTTC.

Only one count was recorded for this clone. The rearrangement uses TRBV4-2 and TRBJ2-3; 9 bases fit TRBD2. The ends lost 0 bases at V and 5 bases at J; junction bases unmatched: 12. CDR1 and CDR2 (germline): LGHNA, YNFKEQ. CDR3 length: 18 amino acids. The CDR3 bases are TGTGCCAGCAGCCAAGATCCCCTAGCGGGAAAAGGAGGAGATACGCAGTATTTT. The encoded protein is CASSQDPLAGKGGDTQYF.

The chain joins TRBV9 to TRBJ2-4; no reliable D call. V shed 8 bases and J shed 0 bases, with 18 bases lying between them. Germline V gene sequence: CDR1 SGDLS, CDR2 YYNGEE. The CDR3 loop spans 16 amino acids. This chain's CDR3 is CASLLTETRAKNIQYF. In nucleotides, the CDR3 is TGTGCCAGTCTCCTTACCGAGACTCGAGCCAAAAACATTCAGTACTTC.